This record concerns one T cell receptor beta chain sequence. This sample is drawn from a study of blood T cell repertoires in COVID-19. Study-level background: From the United States, Italy and Spain came samples of acute and convalescent COVID-19.

Seattle patients were enrolled while actively infected and followed longitudinally. In the authors' methods: Using reference gene primer amplification, nucleated cell counts were estimated. Clones were read by immunoSEQ multiplex PCR, and TCRdb kept only the in-frame ones, dropping some. V and J calls and clone size are as listed in that table; D and trimming were resolved from the DNA. The sample holds 45,000 to 50,000 clones, 75% to 90% seen once. The CDR3 sequence is 14 residues long. The germline V and J ends were trimmed by 2 bases and 8 bases, with 12 bases remaining between them. The germline gives CDR1 SGHTA, CDR2 FQGNSA.

This sequence joins TRBV7-2 and TRBJ2-2, with D maybe TRBD1 (5 bases). The source of this sequence is an elderly woman with COVID-19, enrolled during active disease. The source material was peripheral blood. CDR3 sequence (DNA): TGTGCCAGCAGCTTATTTCAGGGCCAGGGGGAGCTGTTTTTT. As protein: CASSLFQGQGELFF.